This is a list of T cell receptor beta chains from one sample in a study of shared clonotypes between healthy human individuals. Sequenced by immunoSEQ multiplex PCR; TCRdb stores in-frame clones only, minus some. The profile shows hundreds of thousands of clones, around 79% of them singletons. The source material was PBMCs. These receptors were collected from a middle-aged woman in good health. Some clones in this sample may be carry-over from other donors' samples. Each CDR3 is given with its conserved first and last residue. The D gene is left open where the match is weak. Some rows have no size entry. The others give once, few or many, or a class for an expanded clone.

cdr3_nt	cdr3_aa	v_call	j_call	d_call	clone_size
TGTGCAAGTCGCTTAGGTCCGGGACTAGGGGAGAAGCAGTTCTTC	CASRLGPGLGEKQFF	TRBV12-2	TRBJ2-1	-	-
TGTGCCAGCAGTAGACTAGCGGGAGAAGCCGGGGAGCTGTTTTTT	CASSRLAGEAGELFF	TRBV2	TRBJ2-2	TRBD2	-
TGTGCCAGTAGTATCAAGACAGGGCCCCAAGAGACCCAGTACTTC	CASSIKTGPQETQYF	TRBV19	TRBJ2-5	TRBD1	-
TGTGCCAGCAGCCCACCCCAGGGAATGAACACTGAAGCTTTCTTT	CASSPPQGMNTEAFF	TRBV28	TRBJ1-1	-	-
TGTGCCAGCAGTTACACCGTAACAGGGGCGGACACTGAAGCTTTCTTT	CASSYTVTGADTEAFF	TRBV6-9	TRBJ1-1	TRBD1	-
TGTGCCAGCAGTGAGGCTAGGTCCGGGGAGCTGTTTTTT	CASSEARSGELFF	TRBV2	TRBJ2-2	-	-
TGTGCCAGCAGCTCGAATTTGGGGACAACCAACGAGCAGTACTTC	CASSSNLGTTNEQYF	TRBV5-5	TRBJ2-7	-	-
TGTGCCAGCAGCGACCGGGACAGGTTGGGCAATGAGCAGTTCTTC	CASSDRDRLGNEQFF	TRBV7-8	TRBJ2-1	TRBD1	-
TGTGCCAGCAGTGGCAGGTTTAATGAAAAACTGTTTTTT	CASSGRFNEKLFF	TRBV2	TRBJ1-4	-	-
TGTGCCAGCAGCGGTTCAAAAAGCTCCTACGAGCAGTACTTC	CASSGSKSSYEQYF	TRBV11-2	TRBJ2-7	-	-
TGTGCCAGCAGCTTGAGTAGCGGGAGAGGTGGTAGGACCGGGGAGCTGTTTTTT	CASSLSSGRGGRTGELFF	TRBV11-3	TRBJ2-2	TRBD2	few
TGTGCCAGCAGCACCGGCACCGGGGAGCTGTTTTTT	CASSTGTGELFF	TRBV7-9	TRBJ2-2	-	-
TGTGCCAGCAGCTTAGACGGGACAGGGCGCGAGCAGTACTTC	CASSLDGTGREQYF	TRBV7-8	TRBJ2-7	TRBD1	-
TGTGCCTGGACTAGAGACCGCGAGACCCAGTACTTC	CAWTRDRETQYF	TRBV30	TRBJ2-5	-	-
TGTGCCAGCAGCGCGCCCTCCGGGACAGGGCATAATGAGCAGTTCTTC	CASSAPSGTGHNEQFF	TRBV7-3	TRBJ2-1	TRBD1	few
TGTGCCAGCAGTTTTGGGGGAAGAAATCAGCCCCAGCATTTT	CASSFGGRNQPQHF	TRBV28	TRBJ1-5	-	-
TGTGCCAGCAGCTCCGCCCAGAGGCCCTATGGCTACACCTTC	CASSSAQRPYGYTF	TRBV5-4	TRBJ1-2	-	-
TGTGCCAGCTCACCACGATTGGGCTCTGGAAACACCATATATTTT	CASSPRLGSGNTIYF	TRBV18	TRBJ1-3	-	-
TGTGCCAGCTCACCACTTGGACTAGCGGACGGGGCCCAGTACTTC	CASSPLGLADGAQYF	TRBV18	TRBJ2-5	TRBD2	-
TGTGCCAGCAGCTTAGCCTACCGGGACAGCCTTAATCAGCCCCAGCATTTT	CASSLAYRDSLNQPQHF	TRBV7-8	TRBJ1-5	TRBD1	-
TGCAGCGTGGGGGGCGCTGGGACTAGCGGTACCTACGAGCAGTACTTC	CSVGGAGTSGTYEQYF	TRBV29-1	TRBJ2-7	TRBD2	-
TGTGCCAGCAGCGTAGGTGGGACCACTGAAGCTTTCTTT	CASSVGGTTEAFF	TRBV9	TRBJ1-1	-	-
TGTGCCAGCAGTGTCGCGGGAGGTGTAGATACGCAGTATTTT	CASSVAGGVDTQYF	TRBV6-4	TRBJ2-3	TRBD2	-
TGTGCCTGGAGTGTACTAGGGACAGGCGACTACACCTTC	CAWSVLGTGDYTF	TRBV30	TRBJ1-2	TRBD1	-
TGTGCCAGCCCGACCCAAGGTAATAGCAATCAGCCCCAGCATTTT	CASPTQGNSNQPQHF	TRBV6-4	TRBJ1-5	-	-
TGTGCCAGCAGTCCCCGTGTTAGCGGGAGGTATAGCACAGATACGCAGTATTTT	CASSPRVSGRYSTDTQYF	TRBV27	TRBJ2-3	TRBD2	-
TGTGCCAGCAGTGAAACCCCCGACAGACCCAATCAGCCCCAGCATTTT	CASSETPDRPNQPQHF	TRBV6-1	TRBJ1-5	-	once
TGCGCCAGCAGCTCGGAACTAGCCGGGGAGCTGTTTTTT	CASSSELAGELFF	TRBV5-1	TRBJ2-2	-	-
TGTGCCAGCAGTACAGGAGGACGAAATGAGCAGTTCTTC	CASSTGGRNEQFF	TRBV27	TRBJ2-1	-	-
TGTGCCAGTAGGCAGGGATCCCATAGCAATCAGCCCCAGCATTTT	CASRQGSHSNQPQHF	TRBV19	TRBJ1-5	-	-
TGTGCCAGCAGCCTGCGGGTGGGCCTCGAGCAGTACTTC	CASSLRVGLEQYF	TRBV7-2	TRBJ2-7	-	few
TGCGCCAGCAGCCAAGGCCTAGCGGGTAGTGGGGCAGATACGCAGTATTTT	CASSQGLAGSGADTQYF	TRBV4-1	TRBJ2-3	TRBD2	-
TGCAGAGCCACCGCGGGAACGGATACGCAGTATTTT	CRATAGTDTQYF	TRBV29-1	TRBJ2-3	-	-
TGCGCCAGCAGCCAAGTCGTTAGCGCGCAAGAGACCCAGTACTTC	CASSQVVSAQETQYF	TRBV4-1	TRBJ2-5	-	-
TGTGCCAGCAGCTTAAGGGACCAAGAGACCCAGTACTTC	CASSLRDQETQYF	TRBV7-8	TRBJ2-5	-	-
TGCGCCAGCAGCTTGGTCAACGGGGAGCTGTTTTTT	CASSLVNGELFF	TRBV5-1	TRBJ2-2	-	-
TGTGCCAGCGTTTCTAGCGCGACAAGCACAGATACGCAGTATTTT	CASVSSATSTDTQYF	TRBV2	TRBJ2-3	-	-
TGTGCCATCAGGCTGACGAACGAGCAGTACTTC	CAIRLTNEQYF	TRBV10-3	TRBJ2-7	-	-
TGTGCCAGTAAGGGCGGGGGGAGCTCCTACAATGAGCAGTTCTTC	CASKGGGSSYNEQFF	TRBV19	TRBJ2-1	TRBD2	-
TGTGCCAGCAGCCCTTCAACAGGGTCGTGGGGCTACACCTTC	CASSPSTGSWGYTF	TRBV6-6	TRBJ1-2	-	-
TGTGCCAGTAGCCTAGCGGGAGTGGAGACCCAGTACTTC	CASSLAGVETQYF	TRBV19	TRBJ2-5	TRBD2	-
TGTGCCAGCAGTTTCAGCGGGAGTTATTTTGGGGCCAAAAACATTCAGTACTTC	CASSFSGSYFGAKNIQYF	TRBV27	TRBJ2-4	TRBD2	-
TGTGCCTGGAGGGGCAGACTGGAGTACCAAGAGACCCAGTACTTC	CAWRGRLEYQETQYF	TRBV30	TRBJ2-5	-	many
TGCGCCAGCAGTCAATCAGGCGTTCCGGGGACTGAAGCTTTCTTT	CASSQSGVPGTEAFF	TRBV23-1	TRBJ1-1	-	-
TGTGCCAGCAGCTTAGGCGGCCGGAGGCGTCAGCCCCAGCATTTT	CASSLGGRRRQPQHF	TRBV7-2	TRBJ1-5	-	-
TGCAGCGTTGAGCAGAACTATGGCTACACCTTC	CSVEQNYGYTF	TRBV29-1	TRBJ1-2	-	few
TGTGCCAGCAGCCTAGGTGACGGGAACCACAATGAGCAGTTCTTC	CASSLGDGNHNEQFF	TRBV14	TRBJ2-1	-	-
TGCAGCGTTGGATGGGGGGGCACAGATACGCAGTATTTT	CSVGWGGTDTQYF	TRBV29-1	TRBJ2-3	-	-
TGTGCCTGGATGCTTGGGAATTCACCCCTCCACTTT	CAWMLGNSPLHF	TRBV30	TRBJ1-6	-	-